These 28 T cell receptor beta chains originate from one sample sequenced in a study of beta chain features in type 1 diabetes. No antigen has been assigned to these receptors. Points from the study as a whole: Shorter TCRB CDR3s, moderately but significantly so, were found in Type 1 diabetes patients in all four CD4+ subsets.

As every portion of the isolated RNA was reverse transcribed, the sequencing read expressed TCRB transcripts. The protocol was immunoSEQ multiplex PCR, while the TCRdb copy is restricted to in-frame clones and leaves out a portion. This sample has around 710,000 clones; roughly an eighth occur once, and the top ten carry approximately 0.11%. The sample consisted of naive CD4+ T cells from blood. These receptor sequences come from a man between 25 and 39 years old with type 1 diabetes.

This chain connects TRBV19 to TRBJ2-2; D unclear. The CDR3 length is 15 residues. V was shortened by 3 bases and J by 4 bases, with 12 bases between the two germline ends. Germline values: CDR1 LNHDA, CDR2 SQIVND (reference sequence). The CDR3 DNA sequence: TGTGCCAGTAGTATTGAGCCCTGGGGCACCGGGGAGCTGTTTTTT. It encodes CASSIEPWGTGELFF.

This clone occurred a few times. The chain employs TRBV11-2 and TRBJ2-5; the match to TRBD2 covers 7 bases. Germline CDR1 SGHAT, CDR2 FQNNGV. The CDR3 loop spans 16 amino acids. V dropped 4 bases and J dropped 0; count of bases not matched to a gene: 8. The CDR3 reads CASSSVGGGNQETQYF. The CDR3 nucleotides are TGTGCCAGCAGCTCTGTAGGCGGGGGAAACCAAGAGACCCAGTACTTC.

The chain is built from TRBV4-2 and TRBJ1-3, with a possible D match to TRBD1 (6 bases). Between the trimmed V and J ends, which lost 1 base and 7 bases, there was a span of 26 bases. The CDR3 runs 19 residues. The germline gives CDR1 LGHNA, CDR2 YNFKEQ. In nucleotides, the CDR3 is TGTGCCAGCAGCCAAGGGTCATACGGTTCTCGGGACACCGGGAACACCATATATTTT. As protein: CASSQGSYGSRDTGNTIYF.

This clone was detected a few times. The chain combines TRBV6-1 with TRBJ2-4; TRBD1 or TRBD2 may be the D gene (5 bases each). The CDR3 is 15 residues long. Germline V gene data show CDR1 as MNHNS and CDR2 as SASEGT. Trimming left V 0 bases short and J 4 bases short, with 10 bases between. In nucleotides, the CDR3 is TGTGCCAGCAGTGAAGCTCCAGGGAGTAAAAACATTCAGTACTTC. Protein: CASSEAPGSKNIQYF.

The chain has TRBV5-1 and TRBJ2-3; TRBD1 matches at 9 bases. Germline CDR1 SGHRS, CDR2 YFSETQ. Unmatched junction bases numbered 2, after V lost 7 bases and J lost 2 bases. This CDR3 comprises 13 residues. CDR3 sequence reads: CASGQGNTDTQYF. CDR3 nucleotides: TGCGCCAGCGGACAGGGGAACACAGATACGCAGTATTTT.

This clone showed up just a few times. The chain has TRBV10-3 and TRBJ2-3; 7 nucleotides align to TRBD2. The CDR3 spans 18 residues. The J segment lost 5 bases and the V segment lost 7 bases, leaving 21 bases of the junction unmatched. Germline V gene lookup returns CDR1 ENHRY and CDR2 SYGVKD. CDR3 protein: CAINGGSSSGLRGDTQYF. The CDR3 region has the DNA TGTGCCATCAACGGGGGGAGTTCTAGCGGACTCCGGGGAGATACGCAGTATTTT.

The V call is TRBV5-1, the J call TRBJ2-3, with TRBD2 matching 11 bases. V dropped 6 bases and J dropped 2; count of bases not matched to a gene: 5. Germline V CDR1 and CDR2: SGHRS, YFSETQ. CDR3 length equals 15 residues. The CDR3 spells CASTPSGGFTDTQYF. In nucleotides, the CDR3 is TGCGCCAGCACCCCTAGCGGGGGGTTCACAGATACGCAGTATTTT.

For this clone: Different DNA sequences within this sample yield the same CDR3. The CDR3 DNA reads as TGTGCCAGCAGCCTGGTCCACGAGCAGTACTTC. Its protein is CASSLVHEQYF. The chain uses TRBV13 and TRBJ2-7, with D unresolved. The CDR3 totals 11 residues. The V end lost 5 bases, the J end lost 5 bases, and 7 bases lay between the germline ends. Germline CDR1 reads PRHDT; CDR2 reads FYEKMQ (reference sequence).

The sample holds a few counts of this clone. Here the CDR3 DNA reads TGCGCCAGCACCTCGCCGGGAACTCAATTTGAGCAGTTCTTC. Translated: CASTSPGTQFEQFF. The chain links TRBV5-1 to TRBJ2-1, with a tentative D call TRBD2 (5 bases). Trimming took 6 bases from V and 9 from J, leaving 19 bases between them. The CDR3 consists of 14 residues. Germline assignment: CDR1 SGHRS and CDR2 YFSETQ.

The genes are TRBV9 and TRBJ2-3, with D perhaps matching TRBD2 (5 bases). The CDR3 runs 13 residues. Trimming left V 4 bases short and J 3 bases short, with 9 bases between. Germline lookup yields CDR1 SGDLS and CDR2 YYNGEE. CDR3 region: CASSPRRTDTQYF. The CDR3 coding sequence is TGTGCCAGCAGCCCCCGGAGGACAGATACGCAGTATTTT.

This clone has more than one count but fewer than ten. The V and J genes are TRBV29-1 and TRBJ2-3; TRBD2 matches at 11 bases. The CDR3 sequence is 18 residues long. V was pared by 7 bases and J by 2 bases, with 17 bases of the junction left unmatched. Germline V CDR1 and CDR2: SQVTM, ANQGSEA. CDR3 residues: CSARRARLAGTPTDTQYF. The CDR3 nucleotides read TGCAGCGCCCGGAGGGCGAGACTAGCGGGGACCCCCACAGATACGCAGTATTTT.

The sample holds a few counts of this clone. This rearrangement joins TRBV30 to TRBJ2-7, with 9 bases matching TRBD2. The CDR3 sequence is 13 residues long. V lost 3 bases and J lost 2; bases outside the gene matches: 2. Germline CDR1 reads GTSNPN; CDR2 reads SVGIG (reference sequence). The CDR3, as DNA: TGTGCCTGGAGACTAGCGGGCACCTACGAGCAGTACTTC. It codes for CAWRLAGTYEQYF.

This clone was observed a handful of times. V and J are TRBV30 and TRBJ1-5; 9 bases agree with TRBD1. The CDR3 sequence is 14 residues long. Trimming removed 3 bases from V and 5 bases from J; junction bases left unmatched: 5. CDR1 GTSNPN and CDR2 SVGIG come from the germline V gene (reference sequence). CDR3 in amino acids: CAWSRTGAHQPQHF. The CDR3 nucleotides read TGTGCCTGGAGCAGGACAGGGGCCCATCAGCCCCAGCATTTT.

In this sample, this clone turned up a few times. The chain has TRBV15 and TRBJ2-1; 12 bases are a match to TRBD2. The CDR3 spans 16 residues. Germline loops: CDR1 LNHNV, CDR2 YYDKDF (reference sequence). J was trimmed by 4 bases and V by 2 bases; bases with no gene match: 3. The DNA of the CDR3 is TGTGCCACCAGCAGACGACTAGCGGGGGCGTACAATGAGCAGTTCTTC. It specifies CATSRRLAGAYNEQFF.

This clone was detected a few times. The CDR3 DNA reads as TGCAGCGTTGCGGGAGCGGGGGTCTCCTACAATGAGCAGTTCTTC. Residues: CSVAGAGVSYNEQFF. The gene calls are TRBV29-1 and TRBJ2-1, with 8 nucleotides matching TRBD2. Germline CDR1 and CDR2: SQVTM and ANQGSEA. The CDR3 has 15 residues. Unmatched junction bases numbered 5, after V lost 4 bases and J lost 0 bases.

This chain connects TRBV19 to TRBJ1-5; D is unresolved. The CDR3 has 14 residues. V lost 5 bases and J 2 bases, leaving 10 bases between the germline ends. CDR1 is LNHDA and CDR2 is SQIVND in the germline V gene (reference sequence). CDR3 region: CASSVGFGNQPQHF. As DNA, the CDR3 is TGTGCCAGTAGTGTGGGGTTTGGCAATCAGCCCCAGCATTTT. The variable domain in full, completed from reference TRBV19 and TRBJ1-5, reads DGGITQSPKYLFRKEGQNVTLSCEQNLNHDAMYWYRQDPGQGLRLIYYSQIVNDFQKGDIAEGYSVSREKKESFPLTVTSAQKNPTAFYLCASSVGFGNQPQHFGDGTRLSIL.

Notes on this clone: At one boundary the junction diverges from the germline segment, which might be a read error. This sample also contains other DNA sequences that code for the same CDR3. The chain is built from TRBV10-3 and TRBJ2-3; 8 bases match TRBD2. CDR1 is ENHRY and CDR2 is SYGVKD in the germline V gene. The CDR3 totals 15 residues. In nucleotides, the CDR3 is TGCGCCATCGGCCAGACTAGCGTAGGCACAGATACGCAGTATTTT. As protein: CAIGQTSVGTDTQYF.

This clone appeared a few times. CDR3 bases: TGTGCCAGCAGCTTGGGAGGACAGGGAGCTAATTCACCCCTCCACTTT. This codes for CASSLGGQGANSPLHF. The chain carries TRBV5-4 and TRBJ1-6, with 8 bases identical to TRBD1. Losses at the gene ends were 0 bases for V and 6 bases for J; bases not matched to a gene: 5. This CDR3 region has 16 residues. Germline V gene sequence: CDR1 SGHNT, CDR2 YYREEE (reference sequence). Looking up the rest from reference TRBV5-4 and TRBJ1-6 gives the full variable domain: ETGVTQSPTHLIKTRGQQVTLRCSSQSGHNTVSWYQQALGQGPQFIFQYYREEENGRGNFPPRFSGLQFPNYSSELNVNALELDDSALYLCASSLGGQGANSPLHFGNGTRLTVT.

Only a few counts were recorded for this clone. This chain connects TRBV9 to TRBJ1-6; 12 bases match TRBD1. With V trimmed by 4 bases and J by 10 bases, 12 bases remained unmatched. The CDR3 length is 17 residues. CDR1 and CDR2 (germline): SGDLS, YYNGEE. Here the CDR3 DNA reads TGTGCCAGCAGCATGCTGGCCGGGACAGGGGGCGAGTCACCCCTCCACTTT. Encoded protein: CASSMLAGTGGESPLHF. The complete variable domain, with remaining parts taken from reference TRBV9 and TRBJ1-6, reads DSGVTQTPKHLITATGQRVTLRCSPRSGDLSVYWYQQSLDQGLQFLIQYYNGEERAKGNILERFSAQQFPDLHSELNLSSLELGDSALYFCASSMLAGTGGESPLHFGNGTRLTVT.

This clone was found a few times. The CDR3 nucleotides are TGTGCCAGCGCGGGAGCAGCCAAAAACATTCAGTACTTC. This sequence encodes CASAGAAKNIQYF. The chain carries TRBV28 and TRBJ2-4; 7 bases are shared with TRBD2. The V and J ends lost 8 bases and 0 bases, in that order; junction bases with no gene match: 1. The CDR3 sequence is 13 residues long. Germline V gene lookup returns CDR1 MDHEN and CDR2 SYDVKM.

The rearrangement joins TRBV30 to TRBJ1-4, with D possibly matching TRBD1 (5 bases). CDR1 is GTSNPN, CDR2 SVGIG, per germline (reference sequence). This CDR3 comprises 13 residues. V was shortened by 7 bases and J by 3 bases, with 12 bases between the two germline ends. The CDR3 loop is CALGTGPNEKLFF. CDR3 sequence (DNA): TGTGCCTTAGGGACGGGGCCTAATGAAAAACTGTTTTTT.

This clone appeared a few times. The chain employs TRBV11-3 and TRBJ2-3; no definite D call. This CDR3 has 14 amino acids. Trimming removed 2 bases at V and 3 bases at J, with 9 bases between. The germline V gene encodes CDR1 SGHNT and CDR2 YENEEA. CDR3 DNA: TGTGCCAGCAGCTTACTGGCTACGACAGATACGCAGTATTTT. Translation gives CASSLLATTDTQYF.

The V and J genes are TRBV5-1 and TRBJ1-2; D is unresolved. The CDR3 covers 14 residues. Trimming left V 4 bases short and J 3 bases short, with 13 bases between. Germline assignment: CDR1 SGHRS and CDR2 YFSETQ. CDR3 coding DNA: TGCGCCAGCAGCCCCGAGCCGGGAGACTATGGCTACACCTTC. As protein: CASSPEPGDYGYTF.

This clone showed up just once. Other DNA variants within this sample encode the same CDR3. The chain combines TRBV4-2 with TRBJ2-3, with D perhaps TRBD2 (6 bases). Trimming removed 0 bases at V and 1 base at J, with 11 bases between. CDR3 length: 16 residues. Looked up from germline, CDR1 is LGHNA and CDR2 is YNFKEQ. The CDR3 DNA is TGTGCCAGCAGCCAAGAAGGCGGGGCCGGCACAGATACGCAGTATTTT. It yields the protein CASSQEGGAGTDTQYF.

This clone was seen more than once but under ten times. The chain has TRBV4-2 and TRBJ1-2; the D is unclear. This CDR3 is 13 amino acids long. Germline CDR1 and CDR2: LGHNA and YNFKEQ. The ends were cut back, 4 bases at V and 6 bases at J, with 12 bases in the middle. The CDR3 DNA follows: TGTGCCAGCAGCCCCGGCTGGGATAATGGCTACACCTTC. Amino acids: CASSPGWDNGYTF.

There are a few counts of this clone. The J gene is TRBJ2-5, the V gene TRBV30; no reliable D call. Germline V gives CDR1 GTSNPN, CDR2 SVGIG (reference sequence). V lost 0 bases, J lost 5 bases, and 10 bases lay in between. The CDR3 has 13 residues. This chain's CDR3 is CAWSVARTETQYF. The CDR3 DNA sequence: TGTGCCTGGAGTGTAGCCCGGACGGAGACCCAGTACTTC. Drawing the rest from reference TRBV30 and TRBJ2-5, the complete variable domain is SQTIHQWPATLVQPVGSPLSLECTVEGTSNPNLYWYRQAAGRGLQLLFYSVGIGQISSEVPQNLSASRPQDRQFILSSKKLLLSDSGFYLCAWSVARTETQYFGPGTRLLVL.

The chain has TRBV29-1 and TRBJ1-2; TRBD1 agrees at 8 bases. This CDR3 region has 15 residues. Trimming removed 1 base from V and 8 bases from J; junction bases left unmatched: 12. CDR1 SQVTM and CDR2 ANQGSEA come from the germline V gene. CDR3 DNA sequence: TGCAGCGTTGAAGTTATCCAGGGGGCGCCGGGAGGCTACACCTTC. Residues: CSVEVIQGAPGGYTF.

The rearrangement uses TRBV18 and TRBJ2-5; D possibly corresponds to TRBD1 (5 bases). Looked up from germline, CDR1 is KGHSH and CDR2 is LQKENI. Trimming stripped 4 bases from V and 0 bases from J, with 12 bases between. This CDR3 spans 15 amino acids. CDR3 loop: CASSLSQGYQETQYF. The CDR3 region has the DNA TGTGCCAGCTCACTGAGTCAGGGTTACCAAGAGACCCAGTACTTC.